This TCR beta chain was found in a study of blood T cells in healthy people across ages. General study results and limits: Diversity figures based on one million T cells were deemed too low. Since the PBMCs were unsorted, naive and antigen-experienced cells could not be conclusively compared.

Next came a second PCR, run for 7 to 11 cycles, which used a sample-barcoded 5' primer along with a J-beta primer mix. TCRdb re-called the 5' RACE reads with MiXCR, one entry per CDR3 protein. The sample lists roughly 730,000 distinct CDR3 sequences, around three fifths occurring once. V lost 0 bases and J 8 bases, leaving 10 bases between the germline ends. This CDR3 contains 13 residues. Germline V CDR1 and CDR2: LGHDT, YNNKEL (reference sequence). This clonotype was seen a handful of times. Its antigen is unidentified. Peripheral blood, roughly 9.3 milliliters per donor, was collected. Isolation recovered at least 7 million PBMCs from every sample.

The receptor's source is a middle-aged man in good health. Sequencing was carried out using blood. The V and J genes are TRBV3-1 and TRBJ1-2; D unresolved. The CDR3: CASSQDRASGYTF. CDR3 DNA: TGTGCCAGCAGCCAAGATCGGGCGTCCGGCTACACCTTC.